This entry concerns a single T cell receptor beta chain. The sample holds a few counts of this clone. The antigen it recognizes is unknown. Base qualities are missing; no much larger clone stands one base away. The data stem from a study of beta chain features in type 1 diabetes (dated by TCRdb to 2016 to 2018). Concerning the study at large: Mean age, gender distribution, total cell number and subset yield were not different between patients and healthy donors. In the study, recently diagnosed type 1 diabetes patients and matched healthy donors were compared on the TCRB repertoires of their sorted circulating CD4+ T cell subsets. Naive and central memory subsets were obtained from all 30 or so donors, but regulatory and stem cell-like memory subsets were isolated from only 8 patients and about 8 healthy donors. Across all samples, some 100,000,000 sorted cells were examined, and cell number per subset correlated strongly with RNA yield.

The full study reports these points: Because small numbers of individuals were included in the HLA sub-analyses, any influence of HLA type on TCRB rearrangement was left unresolved. Because cDNA was sequenced instead of genomic DNA, activated cells with high expression could be over-represented, although the groups did not differ in activation or CD3 levels. The naive, central memory and regulatory TCRB repertoires appeared to resemble one another more closely among patients than among healthy donors. Shorter templates might have been favored by PCR, but patient and control samples were amplified and corrected together, so both groups would have been affected equally by any skew. A moderate but significant shortening of TCRB CDR3 length was observed in type 1 diabetes patients in all four CD4+ subsets. At VDJ recombination sites, patients with type 1 diabetes made fewer insertions and deleted more nucleotides, a pattern implying thymic rearrangement abnormalities.

Each donor gave one peripheral blood draw, averaging approximately 110 mL, which was collected into heparinised tubes. A BD FACSAria II and a panel including CD45RO, CCR7, CD25, CD127, CD95 and CD27 were used to sort naive, central memory, regulatory and stem cell-like memory CD4+ T cells. All sorted populations exceeded 95% purity. PBMCs were separated immediately by Lymphoprep density gradient centrifugation and were stained directly, without being cultured. Samples were stained and sorted in pairs, with one healthy donor and one patient per experiment, so that batch effects were minimized. The CDR3 spans 17 residues, from the cysteine through the phenylalanine. Only CDR3 DNA remains: 51 bases, in frame from the first base. V lost 4 bases and J lost 2 bases, and the count of bases not matched to a germline gene is 7. From the germline V gene, CDR1 is SGHRS and CDR2 is YFSETQ. The High Capacity cDNA Reverse Transcription Kit was used to reverse transcribe all of the isolated RNA, meaning that expressed TCRB transcripts were what got sequenced. Naive, central memory and regulatory T cell samples underwent deep immunoSEQ sequencing, averaging about 3.3 million total reads per sample. After sorted cells were lysed in RLT buffer, RNA was extracted with DNase-treated RNeasy Micro or Mini kits, with the choice depending on cell number. Each cell subset was processed on its own to prevent cross-contamination, while patient and healthy donor samples were processed together. TCRB sequences were amplified from cDNA with the immunoSEQ multiplex PCR, producing 87-bp fragments spanning the CDR3 region. Sequencing of the amplicons was done on the Illumina HiSeq platform. As for how the authors treated the data: PCR bias was corrected computationally using synthetic template baselines, and reads within Hamming distance 2 were collapsed, with unmergeable singletons discarded. Reads were aligned to IMGT to assign V, D and J genes, CDR3 length, and insertions or deletions at six rearrangement sites. Within each subset, clonotype counts were normalized to sorted cell number, after which true diversity and Gini coefficients were computed with the tcR R package. Repertoire sharing was quantified using the overlap coefficient calculated on TCRB nucleotide sequences. This immuneACCESS table, as held by TCRdb, lists in-frame sequences with V and J called but not all clones. Of the missing ones, under half trace to an unresolved V gene in checked studies; the others have no known cause. The V and J calls and the clone size are those of that table, but D and trimming were determined from the DNA. The sample table contains more than 300,000 clones; only one count was recorded for over 8.5% of them. The ten largest clones take up 0.6% of the sample.

The receptor chain draws on TRBV5-1 and TRBJ2-6, and TRBD1 matches 9 of the central bases. The receptor was derived from a man younger than 45 with type 1 diabetes. What was sequenced was central memory CD4+ T cells from blood. The DNA sequence is TGCGCCAGCAGCAGCCGGGGACAGGGAACTGGGGCCAACGTCCTGACTTTC. Its protein reads: CASSSRGQGTGANVLTF.